The 5 T cell receptor beta chains reported below all come from one sample, sequenced in a study of T cells in Graves' hyperthyroidism and ophthalmopathy. The TCR beta CDR3 regions underwent amplification using RNA transcripts as the source. First-round RT-PCR of the TCR CDR3 relied on the HTBI primer set. TCRdb called the multiplex PCR reads again in MiXCR, with one record for every CDR3 protein. The sample records about 570,000 distinct CDR3 sequences, approximately 44% being singletons. Sequenced sample: peripheral blood or thyroid tissue (not recorded which). These receptors came from an adult woman with Graves' disease, either hyperthyroidism or ophthalmopathy (not recorded which).

In its sample, this clonotype was seen many times. The genes are TRBV7-6 and TRBJ2-2, with D perhaps matching TRBD1 or TRBD2 (5 bases each). CDR1 is SGHVS, CDR2 FNYEAQ, per germline. V lost 11 bases to trimming and J lost 3 bases, with 16 bases between them. The length of the CDR3 is 14 residues. DNA of the CDR3: TGTGCCTCAGGTGGGACGAGCCACACCGGGGAGCTGTTTTTT. Its protein product is CASGGTSHTGELFF.

The table lists this clonotype with a few counts. The gene calls are TRBV29-1 and TRBJ1-2; D remains unclear. V lost 1 base, J lost 5 bases, and 11 bases lay in between. In germline, CDR1 is SQVTM, CDR2 ANQGSEA. This CDR3 spans 13 amino acids. CDR3 residues: CSVEVGTTYGYTF. DNA for the CDR3: TGCAGCGTTGAAGTGGGCACTACTTATGGCTACACCTTC.

This clonotype was found many times. The J gene is TRBJ2-2, the V gene TRBV4-1, with 8 bases aligning to TRBD2. V gave up 4 bases and J gave up 4 bases; unmatched junction bases: 5. CDR3 length: 15 residues. Per the germline V gene, CDR1 is MGHRA and CDR2 is YSYEKL. The CDR3 region has the DNA TGCGCCAGCAGCCTAGGAGCGGGAGTCACCGGGGAGCTGTTTTTT. Translated, it gives CASSLGAGVTGELFF.

This clonotype was recorded at least ten times. The CDR3 protein is CASKQHSNYGYTF. The CDR3 coding sequence is TGTGCCAGTAAACAGCACTCTAACTATGGCTACACCTTC. This chain uses TRBV27 with TRBJ1-2; no firm D call. This CDR3 has 13 residues. The V gene's germline CDR1 is MNHEY and CDR2 SMNVEV (reference sequence). The V end lost 9 bases, the J end lost 0 bases, and 11 bases lay between the germline ends.

This clonotype was recorded many times. J is TRBJ2-2 and V is TRBV25-1; possible D gene TRBD1, 6 bases. The CDR3 loop spans 14 amino acids. V was cut by 4 bases and J by 6 bases, with 12 bases left in between. CDR1 is MGHDK and CDR2 is SYGVNS in the germline V gene. CDR3 nucleotide sequence: TGTGCCAGCAGTGGAACAGGGACGGCCGGGGAGCTGTTTTTT. Encoded protein: CASSGTGTAGELFF.